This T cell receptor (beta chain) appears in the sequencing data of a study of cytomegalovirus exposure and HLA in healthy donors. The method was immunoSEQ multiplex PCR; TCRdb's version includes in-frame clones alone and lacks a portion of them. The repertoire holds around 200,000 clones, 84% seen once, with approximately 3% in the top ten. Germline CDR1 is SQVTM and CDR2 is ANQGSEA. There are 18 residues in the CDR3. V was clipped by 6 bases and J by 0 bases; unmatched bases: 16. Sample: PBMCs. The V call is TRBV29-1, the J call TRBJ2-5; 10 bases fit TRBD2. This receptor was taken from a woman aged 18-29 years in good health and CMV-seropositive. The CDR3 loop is CSVTSRASGGGYQETQYF. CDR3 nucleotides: TGCAGCGTAACTAGTCGGGCTAGCGGGGGTGGGTACCAAGAGACCCAGTACTTC.